The present T cell receptor beta chain was sequenced within a study of cytomegalovirus exposure and HLA in healthy donors. This table comes from immunoSEQ multiplex PCR, and its TCRdb copy is limited to in-frame clones, with some not included. The sample lists more than 250,000 clones, roughly 91% seen once, with 2.5% to 3.5% in the top ten. Separate from the roughly 670-subject first cohort, the approximately 120-subject validation cohort was the one that the donors belonged to. Sequenced sample: PBMCs. The source is a woman aged 25 to 39 in good health and CMV-seronegative.

CDR3 region: CSVEDKAGELQETQYF. The CDR3 DNA sequence: TGCAGCGTTGAAGATAAGGCGGGAGAGTTGCAAGAGACCCAGTACTTC. The rearrangement uses TRBV29-1 and TRBJ2-5, with 7 nucleotides matching TRBD2. The V gene's germline CDR1 is SQVTM and CDR2 ANQGSEA. Trimming cost V 0 bases and J 2 bases; bases outside gene matches: 9. The CDR3 length is 16 residues.